This T cell receptor beta chain derives from a study of cytomegalovirus exposure and HLA in healthy donors. The method was immunoSEQ multiplex PCR; TCRdb's version includes in-frame clones alone and lacks a portion of them. The repertoire holds 300,000 to 400,000 clones, roughly 88% seen once, with approximately 0.86% in the top ten. Findings of the study overall: The listing of roughly 160 TCR beta chains classed them as cytomegalovirus-associated.

Note on this clone: Its antigen is not identified.

The ends lost 7 bases at V and 2 bases at J; junction bases unmatched: 12. Germline V gene data show CDR1 as SNHLY and CDR2 as FYNNEI. The CDR3 sequence is 17 residues long. The sequenced sample consisted of PBMCs. The V gene is TRBV2, the J gene TRBJ2-3, with 10 positions matching TRBD2. This clonotype was sampled from a woman between 18 and 29 years old in good health and CMV-seronegative. CDR3 region: CASKKWASGGITDTQYF. The CDR3 DNA is TGTGCCAGCAAAAAGTGGGCTAGCGGGGGTATCACAGATACGCAGTATTTT.